This T cell receptor (beta chain) appears in the sequencing data of a study of T cells in Graves' hyperthyroidism and ophthalmopathy. There were TCR beta CDR3 regions amplified from RNA transcripts. The HTBI primer set was used in a first-round RT-PCR of the TCR CDR3. A single record per CDR3 protein comes from TCRdb applying MiXCR to the multiplex PCR reads. This repertoire shows around 200,000 distinct CDR3 sequences, about 16% found once; its top ten account for about 41%. CDR3 size: 12 residues. Germline V lookup: CDR1 LGHDT, CDR2 YNNKEL (reference sequence). Trimming cost V 3 bases and J 3 bases, with 6 bases left between them. In its sample, this clonotype was seen many times.

This TCR derives from a man aged 40-50 years with Graves' hyperthyroidism. The genes are TRBV3-1 and TRBJ2-7; D call uncertain. The sequenced sample consisted of blood. CDR3 bases: TGTGCCAGCAGCCACCGCCGCTACGAGCAGTACTTC. This codes for CASSHRRYEQYF.